This TCR beta chain was identified in a study of blood T cell repertoires in COVID-19. At the level of the study: Whether acute or convalescent, the COVID-19 samples came from the United States, Italy and Spain. The analysed material was cDNA or gDNA that came from T cells, B-cell-depleted T cells, or PBMCs.

This CDR3 has 14 amino acids. Trimming cost V 6 bases and J 7 bases; bases outside gene matches: 11. Germline V CDR1 and CDR2: MNHNY, SVGAGI (reference sequence). The count of this clone is one. Measured with immunoSEQ multiplex PCR; TCRdb has only the in-frame clones, and not every one. The sample holds tens of thousands of clones; over 70% are singletons and the top ten take around 5%. The chain couples TRBV6-6 to TRBJ1-1, with 7 bases identical to TRBD1. Sequencing input: peripheral blood. The sequence derives from a man in his fifties with active or convalescent COVID-19. The CDR3 loop reads CASSLQRGPVEAFF. CDR3 coding DNA: TGTGCCAGCAGCCTCCAAAGGGGGCCCGTTGAAGCTTTCTTT.